The 4 T cell receptor beta chains below all came from one sample that was sequenced in a study of technical replicates of blood from a handful of donors. Sequencing was performed with immunoSEQ multiplex PCR; in TCRdb, only in-frame clones are kept and a portion is missing. The repertoire holds about 97,000 clones, with approximately 96% as singletons. Input material: T cells isolated from PBMCs. All receptors derive from a human donor in good health.

Points on this clone: Other DNA sequences in the same sample also yield this CDR3. V and J are TRBV2 and TRBJ2-7, with D possibly being TRBD1 (6 bases). The CDR3 is made up of 11 amino acids. Looked up from germline, CDR1 is SNHLY and CDR2 is FYNNEI. The V end lost 6 bases, the J end lost 3 bases, and 6 bases lay between the germline ends. DNA for the CDR3: TGTGCCAGCAGGACAGGCTACGAGCAGTACTTC. It is translated as CASRTGYEQYF.

The chain carries TRBV19 and TRBJ1-5; tentative D call: TRBD1 (6 bases). This CDR3 spans 13 amino acids. CDR1 LNHDA and CDR2 SQIVND come from the germline V gene (reference sequence). Trimming removed 7 bases from V and 4 bases from J, with 11 bases in between. CDR3 coding DNA: TGTGCCAGTAAGAAGCAGGGGAATCAGCCCCAGCATTTT. This codes for CASKKQGNQPQHF.

This clone occurred once. The chain links TRBV9 to TRBJ2-7, with 7 bases fitting TRBD1. CDR1 is SGDLS, CDR2 YYNGEE, per germline. The V and J ends lost 0 bases and 5 bases, in that order; junction bases with no gene match: 5. The CDR3 contains 14 residues. The CDR3, as DNA: TGTGCCAGCAGCGTAGGGGACAGCTTTGACGAGCAGTACTTC. Translated: CASSVGDSFDEQYF.

V is TRBV19 and J is TRBJ2-7, with D perhaps TRBD1 (6 bases). V was clipped by 4 bases and J by 6 bases, with 19 bases between them. The CDR3 is made up of 15 amino acids. CDR1 LNHDA and CDR2 SQIVND come from the germline V gene (reference sequence). CDR3 protein: CASSTFAGTSSEQYF. DNA of the CDR3: TGTGCCAGTAGTACTTTTGCCGGGACAAGTTCCGAGCAGTACTTC.